The T cell receptor beta chain described here comes from a study of beta chain features in type 1 diabetes. Points from the study as a whole: These data did not resolve whether HLA type affects TCRB rearrangement. Healthy donors had naive, central memory and Treg TCRB repertoires that appeared less similar than those seen among patients.

This clone was detected a few times. Antigen: not known. One end of the junction varies from germline; a read error may be responsible. Expressed TCRB transcripts were sequenced after all isolated RNA was converted to cDNA. Libraries were prepared by immunoSEQ multiplex PCR; TCRdb keeps only in-frame clonotypes and omits some of them. The sample consists of 35,000 to 45,000 clones, approximately 60% of them appearing once. Germline V gene data show CDR1 as SSHAT and CDR2 as FNYEAQ (reference sequence). CDR3 length: 17 residues. Central memory, naive, regulatory and stem cell-like memory CD4+ cells were sorted by CD45RO/CCR7/CD25/CD127/CD95/CD27.

Sequenced: Tregs from blood. The sequence came from a woman in her twenties or thirties in good health. The V gene is TRBV7-7, the J gene TRBJ2-5; 12 bases align to TRBD2. The CDR3 DNA reads as TGTGCTAGCAGCTTAGGTGGACTAGCGGGACGGGGAGAGACCCAGTACTTC. This translates into CASSLGGLAGRGETQYF.